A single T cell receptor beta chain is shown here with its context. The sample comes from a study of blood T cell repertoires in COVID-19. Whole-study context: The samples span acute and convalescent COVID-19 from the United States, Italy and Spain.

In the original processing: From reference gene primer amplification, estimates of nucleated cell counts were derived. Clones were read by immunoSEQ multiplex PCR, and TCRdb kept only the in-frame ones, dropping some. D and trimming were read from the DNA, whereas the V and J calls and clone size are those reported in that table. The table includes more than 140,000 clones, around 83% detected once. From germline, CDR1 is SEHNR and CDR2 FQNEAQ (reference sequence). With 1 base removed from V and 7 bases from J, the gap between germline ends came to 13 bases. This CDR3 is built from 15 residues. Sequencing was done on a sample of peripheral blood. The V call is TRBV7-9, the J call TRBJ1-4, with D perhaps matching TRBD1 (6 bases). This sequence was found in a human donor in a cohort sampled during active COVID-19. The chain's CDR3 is CASSLEGQLGEKLFF. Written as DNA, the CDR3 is TGTGCCAGCAGCTTAGAAGGACAGCTCGGTGAAAAACTGTTTTTT.